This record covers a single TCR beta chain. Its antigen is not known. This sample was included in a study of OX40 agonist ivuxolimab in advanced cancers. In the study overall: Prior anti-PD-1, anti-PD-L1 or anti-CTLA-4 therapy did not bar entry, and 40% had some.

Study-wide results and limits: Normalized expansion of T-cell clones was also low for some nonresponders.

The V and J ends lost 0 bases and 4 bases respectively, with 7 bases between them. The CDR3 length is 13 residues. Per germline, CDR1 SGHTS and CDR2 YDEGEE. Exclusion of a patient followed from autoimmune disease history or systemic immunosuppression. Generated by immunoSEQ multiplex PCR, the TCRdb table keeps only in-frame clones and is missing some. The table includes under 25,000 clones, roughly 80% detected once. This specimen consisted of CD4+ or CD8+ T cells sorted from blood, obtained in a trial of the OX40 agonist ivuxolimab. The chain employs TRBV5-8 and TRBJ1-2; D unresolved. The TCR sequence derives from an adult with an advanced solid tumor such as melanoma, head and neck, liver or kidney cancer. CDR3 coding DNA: TGTGCCAGCAGCTTGGGGCAGTTCTATGGCTACACCTTC. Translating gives CASSLGQFYGYTF.